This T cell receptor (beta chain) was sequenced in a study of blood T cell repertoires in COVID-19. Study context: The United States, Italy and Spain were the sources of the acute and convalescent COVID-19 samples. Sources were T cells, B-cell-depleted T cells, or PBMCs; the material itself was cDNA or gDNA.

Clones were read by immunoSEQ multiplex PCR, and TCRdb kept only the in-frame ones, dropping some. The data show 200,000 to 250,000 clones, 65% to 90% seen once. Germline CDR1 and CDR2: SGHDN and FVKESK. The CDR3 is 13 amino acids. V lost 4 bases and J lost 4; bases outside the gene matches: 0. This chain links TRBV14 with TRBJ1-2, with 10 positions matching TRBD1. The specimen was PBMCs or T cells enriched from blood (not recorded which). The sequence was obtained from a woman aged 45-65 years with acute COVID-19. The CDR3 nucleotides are TGTGCCAGCAGCCGGGACAGGGGCTATGGCTACACCTTC. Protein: CASSRDRGYGYTF.